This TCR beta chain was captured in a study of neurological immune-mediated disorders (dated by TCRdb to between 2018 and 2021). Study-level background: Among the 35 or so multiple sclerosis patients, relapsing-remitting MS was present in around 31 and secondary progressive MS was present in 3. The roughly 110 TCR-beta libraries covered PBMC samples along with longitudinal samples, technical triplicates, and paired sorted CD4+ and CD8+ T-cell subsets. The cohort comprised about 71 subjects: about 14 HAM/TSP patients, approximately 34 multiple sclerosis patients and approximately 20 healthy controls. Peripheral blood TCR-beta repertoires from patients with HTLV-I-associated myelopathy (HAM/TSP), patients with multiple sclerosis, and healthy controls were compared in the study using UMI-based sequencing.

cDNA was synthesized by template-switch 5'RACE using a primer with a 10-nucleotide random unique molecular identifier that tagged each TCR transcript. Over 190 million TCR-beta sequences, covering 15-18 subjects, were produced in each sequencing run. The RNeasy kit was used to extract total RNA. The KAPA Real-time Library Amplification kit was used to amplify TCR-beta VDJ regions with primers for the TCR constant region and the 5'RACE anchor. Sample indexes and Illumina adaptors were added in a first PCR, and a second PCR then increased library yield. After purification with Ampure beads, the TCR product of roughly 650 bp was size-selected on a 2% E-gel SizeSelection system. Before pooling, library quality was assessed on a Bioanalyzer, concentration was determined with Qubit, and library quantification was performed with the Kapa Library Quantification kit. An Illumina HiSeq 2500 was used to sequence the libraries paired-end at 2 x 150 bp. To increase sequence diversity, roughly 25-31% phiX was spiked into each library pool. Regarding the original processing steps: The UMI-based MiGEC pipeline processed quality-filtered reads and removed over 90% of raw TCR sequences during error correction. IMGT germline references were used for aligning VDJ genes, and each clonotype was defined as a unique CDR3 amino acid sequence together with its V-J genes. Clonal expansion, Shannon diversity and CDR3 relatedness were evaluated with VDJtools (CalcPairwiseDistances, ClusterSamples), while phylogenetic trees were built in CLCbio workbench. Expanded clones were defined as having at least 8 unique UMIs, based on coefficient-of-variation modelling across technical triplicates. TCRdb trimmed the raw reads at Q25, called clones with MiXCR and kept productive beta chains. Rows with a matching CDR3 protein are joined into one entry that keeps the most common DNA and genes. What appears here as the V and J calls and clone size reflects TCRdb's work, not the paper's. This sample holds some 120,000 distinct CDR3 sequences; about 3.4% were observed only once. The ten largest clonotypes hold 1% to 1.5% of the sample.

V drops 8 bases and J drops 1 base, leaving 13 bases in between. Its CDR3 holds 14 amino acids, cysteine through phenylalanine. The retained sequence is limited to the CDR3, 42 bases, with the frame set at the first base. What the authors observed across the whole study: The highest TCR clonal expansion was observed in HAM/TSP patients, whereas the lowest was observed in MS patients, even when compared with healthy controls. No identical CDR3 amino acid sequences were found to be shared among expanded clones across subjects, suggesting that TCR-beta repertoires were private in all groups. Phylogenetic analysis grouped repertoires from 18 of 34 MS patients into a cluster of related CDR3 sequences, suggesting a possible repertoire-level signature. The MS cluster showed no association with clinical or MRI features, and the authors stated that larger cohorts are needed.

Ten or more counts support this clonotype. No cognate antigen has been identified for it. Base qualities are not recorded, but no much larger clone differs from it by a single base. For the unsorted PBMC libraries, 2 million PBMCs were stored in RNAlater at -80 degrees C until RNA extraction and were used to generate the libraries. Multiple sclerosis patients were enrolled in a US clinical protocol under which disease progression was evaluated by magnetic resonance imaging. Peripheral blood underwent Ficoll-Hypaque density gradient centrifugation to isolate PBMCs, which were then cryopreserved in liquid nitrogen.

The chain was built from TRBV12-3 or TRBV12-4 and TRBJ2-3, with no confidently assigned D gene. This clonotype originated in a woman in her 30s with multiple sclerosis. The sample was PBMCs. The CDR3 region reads CASGPLGGTDTQYF. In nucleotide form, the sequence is TGTGCCAGCGGCCCACTTGGGGGCACAGATACGCAGTATTTT.